These 4 T cell receptor beta chains originate from one sample sequenced in a study of glioma-infiltrating T cells. TCR alpha and beta CDR3 regions were amplified from RNA using iRepertoire nested multiplex PCR. TCRdb independently ran MiXCR on the multiplex PCR reads; one entry per CDR3 protein. This table has around 120,000 distinct CDR3 sequences, around a quarter appearing once. Material for sequencing was glioma tissue, nonneoplastic brain tissue, or PBMCs (not recorded which). These receptors were collected from a human donor with low-grade glioma or glioblastoma, undergoing nonglioma brain surgery, or in good health (not recorded which).

This clonotype has a handful of counts. This chain connects TRBV7-2 to TRBJ1-2; D remains ambiguous. V was cut by 5 bases and J by 8 bases, with 24 bases left in between. Per the germline V gene, CDR1 is SGHTA and CDR2 is FQGNSA. The length of the CDR3 is 16 residues. Here the CDR3 reads CASSLESMMSGTGYTF. The CDR3 region has the DNA TGTGCCAGCAGCCTAGAGTCGATGATGTCAGGAACCGGCTACACCTTC.

The chain couples TRBV25-1 to TRBJ2-3; no clear D gene. Germline values: CDR1 MGHDK, CDR2 SYGVNS. This CDR3 region has 15 residues. The V gene lost 1 base and the J gene lost 0 bases, with 8 bases spanning the gap. The CDR3 nucleotides read TGTGCCAGCAGTGAATGGGAAATAAGCACAGATACGCAGTATTTT. Its protein product is CASSEWEISTDTQYF.

The V call is TRBV3-1, the J call TRBJ2-3, with D uncertain. This CDR3 is built from 13 residues. Germline V gene lookup returns CDR1 LGHDT and CDR2 YNNKEL (reference sequence). Trimming shortened V by 4 bases and J by 3 bases, and 8 bases separated the two germline ends. The CDR3 reads CASSPLVTDTQYF. The DNA for the CDR3 is TGTGCCAGCAGCCCATTAGTTACAGATACGCAGTATTTT.

This clonotype has more than one count but fewer than ten. The chain combines TRBV19 with TRBJ1-1; TRBD1 matches 7 bases. The CDR3 sequence is 13 residues long. Trimming removed 5 bases from V and 4 bases from J; junction bases left unmatched: 4. Germline V CDR1 and CDR2: LNHDA, SQIVND (reference sequence). This chain's CDR3 is CASSAGTATEAFF. The CDR3 nucleotides are TGTGCCAGTAGTGCGGGGACAGCCACTGAAGCTTTCTTT.